The 13 T cell receptor beta chains given below trace back to one sample, sequenced in a study of vaccination and CD4 T cells after COVID-19 (dated by TCRdb to between 2021 and 2024). The protocol used for the library was PCR. The data were produced on an Illumina iSeq 100. TCR sequencing of DNA from cultured CD4+ T cells used the Oncomine TCR Beta short-read assay at the Johns Hopkins FTIC core. The QIAamp micro DNA kit was used to extract genomic DNA from the cultured CD4+ T cells. TCRdb applied fastp at Q25 and MiXCR to the public reads, then kept only in-frame beta chains. Each CDR3 protein gets just one entry, which takes the most common genes and DNA from the rows behind it. This sample comprises about 8,900 distinct CDR3 sequences, roughly 31% of them detected only once. About 10% of the sample goes to the ten largest clones. Their specific antigens are unknown. What this sample's treatment or condition label stands for: roughly 10-day PBMC culture with coronavirus spike peptide pools or control peptides (ViraFEST assay). CD4+ T cells from unexposed donors were collected before the COVID-19 pandemic (2011-2018).

Input material: CD4+ T cells from blood, cultured in vitro. These receptors all come from a human donor in good health.

This clonotype showed up just once. The rearrangement joins TRBV6-4 to TRBJ1-5, with D unclear. Trimming took off 6 bases at V and 7 bases at J, with 13 bases between the two ends. The germline V gene has CDR1 MRHNA and CDR2 SNTAGT. The CDR3 runs 13 residues. In DNA form, the CDR3 reads TGTGCCAGCAGCGATGTGATTGGGCAGCCCCAGCATTTT. It is translated as CASSDVIGQPQHF.

This clonotype is labeled as medium-sized. This chain connects TRBV20-1 to TRBJ1-1; perhaps TRBD1 as D (5 bases). V was clipped by 1 base and J by 7 bases, with 7 bases between them. Germline V gene lookup returns CDR1 DFQATT and CDR2 SNEGSKA (reference sequence). This CDR3 is built from 11 residues. CDR3 loop: CSARGTYEAFF. As DNA, the CDR3 is TGCAGTGCTAGAGGGACATATGAAGCTTTCTTT.

The chain carries TRBV7-9 and TRBJ2-1; D is uncertain. The CDR3 sequence is 16 residues long. V dropped 4 bases and J dropped 0 bases, with 13 bases sitting between them. CDR1 is SEHNR and CDR2 is FQNEAQ in the germline V gene (reference sequence). The CDR3 loop reads CASSSNFGVSYNEQFF. The CDR3 DNA reads TGTGCCAGCAGCTCCAACTTTGGGGTCTCCTACAATGAGCAGTTCTTC.

This clonotype has only a few counts. The V gene is TRBV24-1, the J gene TRBJ2-3; 10 bases line up with TRBD2. J was trimmed by 0 bases and V by 3 bases; bases with no gene match: 2. The CDR3 consists of 16 residues. Per germline, CDR1 KGHDR and CDR2 SFDVKD. CDR3 sequence: CATSDHSGGSTDTQYF. DNA of the CDR3: TGTGCCACCAGTGATCATAGCGGGGGGAGCACAGATACGCAGTATTTT.

The V gene is TRBV4-3, the J gene TRBJ2-6, with D tentatively TRBD2 (5 bases). CDR3 size: 13 residues. CDR1 and CDR2 (germline): LGHNA, YSLEER. V gave up 3 bases and J gave up 11 bases, with 11 bases separating them. The CDR3 here is CASSQLAGDVLTF. The CDR3 DNA reads TGCGCCAGCAGCCAGTTGGCCGGGGACGTCCTGACTTTC.

This clonotype was counted once. The V call is TRBV7-7, the J call TRBJ2-1, with 8 nucleotides matching TRBD1. The germline gives CDR1 SSHAT, CDR2 FNYEAQ (reference sequence). The CDR3 contains 15 residues. In nucleotides, the CDR3 is TGTGCTAACAGCCCGCGGACAGGGCTCAGCAATGAGCAGTTCTTC. This translates into CANSPRTGLSNEQFF. Supplemented by reference TRBV7-7 and TRBJ2-1, the full variable domain reads GAGVSQSPRYKVTKRGQDVTLRCDPISSHATLYWYQQALGQGPEFLTYFNYEAQPDKSGLPSDRFSAERPEGSISTLTIQRTEQRDSAMYRCANSPRTGLSNEQFFGPGTRLTVL.

This clonotype was seen a few times. The chain employs TRBV7-2 and TRBJ2-2, with D maybe TRBD1 (6 bases). The CDR3 loop spans 15 amino acids. V shed 4 bases and J shed 3 bases, with 12 bases lying between them. Germline values: CDR1 SGHTA, CDR2 FQGNSA. CDR3 in amino acids: CASSWGTYDTGELFF. CDR3 in DNA: TGTGCCAGCAGCTGGGGGACATACGACACCGGGGAGCTGTTTTTT.

The gene calls are TRBV28 and TRBJ1-5; possibly TRBD1 for D (5 bases). Trimming removed 7 bases from V and 6 bases from J, with 16 bases in between. The germline gives CDR1 MDHEN, CDR2 SYDVKM. This CDR3 is 14 amino acids long. The CDR3 here is CASITPGGSQPQHF. CDR3 DNA sequence: TGTGCCAGCATCACGCCTGGGGGTAGTCAGCCCCAGCATTTT.

A few counts support this clonotype. This chain links TRBV20-1 with TRBJ2-7; a possible D gene is TRBD2 (6 bases). Germline CDR1 reads DFQATT; CDR2 reads SNEGSKA (reference sequence). This CDR3 is built from 15 residues. Deletions cut 6 bases from V and 2 bases from J, with 20 bases between. The CDR3 DNA sequence: TGCAGTGCCCATGTGAGAACTAGCCGAGCCTACGAGCAGTACTTC. This sequence encodes CSAHVRTSRAYEQYF.

With regard to this clonotype: Mismatch with germline at one junction end may stem from a read error. The chain links TRBV7-2 to TRBJ1-5, with D uncertain. The V gene's germline CDR1 is SGHTA and CDR2 FQGNSA. The CDR3 extends over 12 amino acids. Written as DNA, the CDR3 is TGTGCCAGCGGCTTAGCTGGACAGCCCCAGCATTTT. Protein sequence: CASGLAGQPQHF.

The gene calls are TRBV6-1 and TRBJ2-7, with D possibly TRBD1 on 5 matching bases. Germline V gene data show CDR1 as MNHNS and CDR2 as SASEGT. The CDR3 is made up of 15 amino acids. V lost 0 bases, J lost 0 bases, and 9 bases lay in between. The CDR3: CASSEARTYSYEQYF. The CDR3 DNA reads as TGTGCCAGCAGTGAAGCGAGGACATACTCCTACGAGCAGTACTTC.

This chain links TRBV6-2 or TRBV6-3 with TRBJ2-1; 14 nucleotides agree with TRBD2. CDR1 and CDR2 (germline): MNHEY, SVGEGT. CDR3 length: 19 amino acids. The J segment lost 4 bases and the V segment lost 6 bases, leaving 14 bases of the junction unmatched. CDR3 coding DNA: TGTGCCAGCAGCCTGGACTCAGGGACTAGCGGGAGTTTTTACAATGAGCAGTTCTTC. As protein: CASSLDSGTSGSFYNEQFF.

This clonotype has only a few counts. This rearrangement joins TRBV6-1 to TRBJ1-1, with D maybe TRBD1 (5 bases). The length of the CDR3 is 8 residues. Germline assignment: CDR1 MNHNS and CDR2 SASEGT. Here the CDR3 reads CGGGEAFF. In DNA form, the CDR3 reads TGTGGCGGGGGTGAAGCTTTCTTT.